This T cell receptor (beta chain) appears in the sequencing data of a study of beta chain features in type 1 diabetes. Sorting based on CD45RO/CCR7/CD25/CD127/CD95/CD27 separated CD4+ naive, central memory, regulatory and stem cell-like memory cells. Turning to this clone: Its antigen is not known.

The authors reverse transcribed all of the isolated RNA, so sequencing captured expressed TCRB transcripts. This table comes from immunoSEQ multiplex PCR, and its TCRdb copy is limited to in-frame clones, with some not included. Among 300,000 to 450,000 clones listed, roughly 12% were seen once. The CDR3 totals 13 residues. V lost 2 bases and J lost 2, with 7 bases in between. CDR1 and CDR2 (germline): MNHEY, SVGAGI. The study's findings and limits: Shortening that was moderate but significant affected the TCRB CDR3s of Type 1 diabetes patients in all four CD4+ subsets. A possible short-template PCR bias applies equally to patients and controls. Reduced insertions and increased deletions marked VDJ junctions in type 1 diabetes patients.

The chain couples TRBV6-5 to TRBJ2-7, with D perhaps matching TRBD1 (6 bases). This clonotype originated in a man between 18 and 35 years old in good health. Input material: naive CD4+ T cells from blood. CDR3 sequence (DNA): TGTGCCAGCAGTTACGACAGGACCTACGAGCAGTACTTC. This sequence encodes CASSYDRTYEQYF.